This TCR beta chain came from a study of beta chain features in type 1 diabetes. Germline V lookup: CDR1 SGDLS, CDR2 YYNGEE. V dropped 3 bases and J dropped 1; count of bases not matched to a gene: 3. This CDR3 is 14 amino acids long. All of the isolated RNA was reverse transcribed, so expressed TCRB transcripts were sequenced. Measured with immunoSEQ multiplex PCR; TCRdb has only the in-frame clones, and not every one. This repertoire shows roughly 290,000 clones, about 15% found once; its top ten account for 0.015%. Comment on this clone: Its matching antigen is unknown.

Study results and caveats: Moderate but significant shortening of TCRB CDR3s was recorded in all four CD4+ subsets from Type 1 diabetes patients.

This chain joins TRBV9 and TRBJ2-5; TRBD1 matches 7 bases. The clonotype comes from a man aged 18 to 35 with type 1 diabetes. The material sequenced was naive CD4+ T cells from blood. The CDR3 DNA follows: TGTGCCAGCAGCGCGGACAGGCGCCAAGAGACCCAGTACTTC. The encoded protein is CASSADRRQETQYF. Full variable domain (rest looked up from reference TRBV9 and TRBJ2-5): DSGVTQTPKHLITATGQRVTLRCSPRSGDLSVYWYQQSLDQGLQFLIQYYNGEERAKGNILERFSAQQFPDLHSELNLSSLELGDSALYFCASSADRRQETQYFGPGTRLLVL.